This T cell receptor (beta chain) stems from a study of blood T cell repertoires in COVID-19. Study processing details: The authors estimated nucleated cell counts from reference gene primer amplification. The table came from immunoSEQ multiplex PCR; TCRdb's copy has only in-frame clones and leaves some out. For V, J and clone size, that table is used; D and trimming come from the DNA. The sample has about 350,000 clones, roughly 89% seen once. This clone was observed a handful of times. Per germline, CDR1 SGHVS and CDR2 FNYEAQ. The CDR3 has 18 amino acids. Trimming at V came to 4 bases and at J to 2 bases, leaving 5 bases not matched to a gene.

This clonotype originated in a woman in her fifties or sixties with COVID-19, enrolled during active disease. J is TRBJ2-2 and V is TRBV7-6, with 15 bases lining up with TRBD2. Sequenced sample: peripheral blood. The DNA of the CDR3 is TGTGCCAGCAGCTCCGGGGGACTAGCGGGGGGCAACACCGGGGAGCTGTTTTTT. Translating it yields CASSSGGLAGGNTGELFF.